Following are 11 T cell receptor beta chains from one sample sequenced in a study of long-term antiretroviral therapy in people with HIV. Researchers report immunoSEQ v3.0 was run at survey level. Sequencing used immunoSEQ multiplex PCR; TCRdb keeps in-frame clones, though not all of them. The table lists roughly 14,000 clones, about 79% of them singletons, with roughly 7% in the top ten. The sequenced sample was unsorted PBMCs, obtained 0.4 years after starting antiretroviral therapy. The receptors stem from a man younger than 40 with HIV.

Only one count was recorded for this clone. CDR3 loop: CASSDWGEQYF. As DNA, the CDR3 is TGTGCCAGCAGTGACTGGGGCGAGCAGTACTTC. The gene calls are TRBV6-4 and TRBJ2-7, with unresolved D. Trimming shortened V by 1 base and J by 6 bases, and 4 bases separated the two germline ends. In germline, CDR1 is MRHNA, CDR2 SNTAGT. This CDR3 spans 11 amino acids.

The chain recombines TRBV28 with TRBJ2-2; D ambiguous. The germline V gene encodes CDR1 MDHEN and CDR2 SYDVKM. The CDR3 has 12 amino acids. V lost 6 bases, J lost 3 bases, and 5 bases lay in between. The CDR3 region has the DNA TGTGCCAGCAGCCGGGACACCGGGGAGCTGTTTTTT. Translating it yields CASSRDTGELFF.

This chain joins TRBV5-6 and TRBJ1-2; 9 positions agree with TRBD1. The ends lost 4 bases at V and 4 bases at J; junction bases unmatched: 5. Germline assignment: CDR1 SGHDT and CDR2 YYEEEE. This CDR3 has 14 amino acids. CDR3 sequence: CASSQDRGGYGYTF. In nucleotides, the CDR3 is TGTGCCAGCAGCCAGGACAGGGGAGGCTATGGCTACACCTTC.

This clone was seen just once. The chain employs TRBV11-2 and TRBJ1-2; 7 positions agree with TRBD1. With V trimmed by 5 bases and J by 6 bases, 9 bases remained unmatched. The CDR3 sequence is 14 residues long. CDR1 is SGHAT, CDR2 FQNNGV, per germline. The CDR3 here is CASSKSRGDDGYTF. The CDR3 DNA follows: TGTGCCAGCAGCAAGAGCAGGGGGGATGATGGCTACACCTTC.

This chain links TRBV4-1 with TRBJ2-1; the D is unclear. The CDR3 runs 16 residues. Between the trimmed V and J ends, which lost 2 bases and 6 bases, there was a span of 17 bases. Germline V lookup: CDR1 MGHRA, CDR2 YSYEKL. The CDR3 DNA reads as TGCGCCAGCAGCCAATATGCCCAAAAAGGTACCAATGAGCAGTTCTTC. Protein: CASSQYAQKGTNEQFF.

The rearrangement links TRBV28 to TRBJ2-5, with D perhaps given as TRBD1 or TRBD2 (6 bases each). The CDR3 has 16 amino acids. Germline V gene lookup returns CDR1 MDHEN and CDR2 SYDVKM. V shed 6 bases and J shed 0 bases, with 17 bases lying between them. In DNA, the CDR3 is TGTGCCAGCAGCTCATTTCAAGGGGGGTACCAAGAGACCCAGTACTTC. Protein: CASSSFQGGYQETQYF.

The V call is TRBV27, the J call TRBJ1-1; D might be TRBD1 (6 bases). This CDR3 has 13 amino acids. Trimming pared 1 base from V and 4 bases from J, leaving 7 bases between. Germline V lookup: CDR1 MNHEY, CDR2 SMNVEV (reference sequence). The CDR3 nucleotides read TGTGCCAGCAGTTTATACAGGGCCACTGAAGCTTTCTTT. It codes for CASSLYRATEAFF.

The V and J genes are TRBV11-3 and TRBJ2-3; possible D gene TRBD1, 6 bases. Trimming left V 5 bases short and J 3 bases short, with 15 bases between. From germline, CDR1 is SGHNT and CDR2 YENEEA. This CDR3 spans 15 amino acids. In DNA form, the CDR3 reads TGTGCCAGCAGCCAAGGGGGACGGCAGACAGATACGCAGTATTTT. Translation: CASSQGGRQTDTQYF. Full variable domain (rest looked up from reference TRBV11-3 and TRBJ2-3): EAGVVQSPRYKIIEKKQPVAFWCNPISGHNTLYWYLQNLGQGPELLIRYENEEAVDDSQLPKDRFSAERLKGVDSTLKIQPAELGDSAVYLCASSQGGRQTDTQYFGPGTRLTVL.

Only a few counts were recorded for this clone. This sequence joins TRBV7-6 and TRBJ2-1, with D perhaps matching TRBD1 or TRBD2 (5 bases each). The CDR3 has 15 amino acids. Germline assignment: CDR1 SGHVS and CDR2 FNYEAQ. V lost 0 bases, J lost 5 bases, and 11 bases lay in between. Here the CDR3 reads CASSLAGTDDNEQFF. CDR3 bases: TGTGCCAGCAGCTTAGCGGGGACCGATGACAATGAGCAGTTCTTC.

The chain is built from TRBV5-1 and TRBJ2-3; no clear D gene. The CDR3 has 12 amino acids. From germline, CDR1 is SGHRS and CDR2 YFSETQ. V was trimmed by 4 bases and J by 0 bases, leaving 3 bases between them. The CDR3 protein is CASSHSTDTQYF. CDR3 nucleotides: TGCGCCAGCAGCCACAGCACAGATACGCAGTATTTT.

V gene TRBV2 combines with J gene TRBJ1-1; no clear D. V dropped 7 bases and J dropped 4 bases, with 13 bases sitting between them. CDR3 length equals 13 residues. Germline assignment: CDR1 SNHLY and CDR2 FYNNEI. CDR3 bases: TGTGCCAGCATAGGTGGGGATTTCACTGAAGCTTTCTTT. Translation gives CASIGGDFTEAFF.